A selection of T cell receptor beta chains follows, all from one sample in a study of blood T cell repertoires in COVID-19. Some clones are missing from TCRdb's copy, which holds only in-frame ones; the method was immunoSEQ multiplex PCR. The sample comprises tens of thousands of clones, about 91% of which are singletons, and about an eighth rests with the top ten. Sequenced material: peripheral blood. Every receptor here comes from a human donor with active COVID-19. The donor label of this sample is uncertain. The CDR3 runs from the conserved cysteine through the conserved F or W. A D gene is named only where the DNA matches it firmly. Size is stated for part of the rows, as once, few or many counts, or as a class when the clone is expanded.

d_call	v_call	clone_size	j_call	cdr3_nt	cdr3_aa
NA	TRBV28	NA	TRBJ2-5	TGTGCCAGCAGTTCCGTACAGGGAGGGCAAGAGACCCAGTACTTC	CASSSVQGGQETQYF
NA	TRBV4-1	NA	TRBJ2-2	TGCGCCAGCAGCCAGGGCTGGGGGGAGTTGAGGGAGCTGTTTTTT	CASSQGWGELRELFF
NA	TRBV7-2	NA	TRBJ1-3	TGTGCCAGCAGCCCACGGGGGGGCTCTGGAAACACCATATATTTT	CASSPRGGSGNTIYF
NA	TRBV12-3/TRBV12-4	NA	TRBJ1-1	TGTGCCAGCAGCCCACAGGGGAACACTGAAGCTTTCTTT	CASSPQGNTEAFF
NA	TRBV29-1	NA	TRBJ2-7	TGCAGCGTTGGGGGGGAGAGCTACGAGCAGTACTTC	CSVGGESYEQYF
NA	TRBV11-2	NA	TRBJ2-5	TGTGCCAGCAGCCCGTCGAGGGCGTCAGAGACCCAGTACTTC	CASSPSRASETQYF
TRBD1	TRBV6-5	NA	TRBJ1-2	TGTGCCAGCAAATTACAGGGGGAGAACTATGGCTACACCTTC	CASKLQGENYGYTF
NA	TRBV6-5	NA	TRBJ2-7	TGTGCCAGCAGTACGCGGGACGGAGCCTACGAGCAGTACTTC	CASSTRDGAYEQYF
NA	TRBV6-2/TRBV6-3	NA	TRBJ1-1	TGTGCCAGCAGCGGGGCCCTGAACACTGAAGCTTTCTTT	CASSGALNTEAFF
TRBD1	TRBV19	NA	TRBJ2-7	TGTGCCAGTAGTATCGGCAGGACAGGGAACGAGCAGTACTTC	CASSIGRTGNEQYF
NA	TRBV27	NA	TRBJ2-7	TGTGCCAGCAGTTTATCCGGGACACCGGGCTACGAGCAGTACTTC	CASSLSGTPGYEQYF
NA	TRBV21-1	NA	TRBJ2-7	TGTGCCAGCAGCAAATGTGGCGGGCCAGTCCACGAGCAGTACTTC	CASSKCGGPVHEQYF
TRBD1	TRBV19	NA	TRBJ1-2	TGTGCCAGTAGTTCGCCGGACAGGGTAAACTATGGCTACACCTTC	CASSSPDRVNYGYTF
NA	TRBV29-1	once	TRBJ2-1	TGCAGCGTTCGATCGGGGGCCTCTAGCGGAACCAATGAGCAGTTCTTC	CSVRSGASSGTNEQFF
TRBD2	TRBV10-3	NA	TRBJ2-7	TGTGCCATCAGTGAGGGATCGGGAGGGCCCTACGAGCAGTACTTC	CAISEGSGGPYEQYF
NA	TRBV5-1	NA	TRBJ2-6	TGCGCCAGCACCCCCGCATGGTCCTCGAGGGGGGCCAACGTCCTGACTTTC	CASTPAWSSRGANVLTF
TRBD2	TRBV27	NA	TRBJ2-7	TGTGCCAGCAGTTTAGGAGCGGGAGCCTACGAGCAGTACTTC	CASSLGAGAYEQYF
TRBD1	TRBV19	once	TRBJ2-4	TGTGCCAGTCTCGCATCCGGCAGGACAGGGGCCAAAAACATTCAGTACTTC	CASLASGRTGAKNIQYF
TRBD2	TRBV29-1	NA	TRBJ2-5	TGCAGCGTTACCCCAACGGGGGGAGAGACCCAGTACTTC	CSVTPTGGETQYF
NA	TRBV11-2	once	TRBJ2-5	TGTGCCAGCAGCTTTAGTCGGGTTGCGAGAGAGACCCAGTACTTC	CASSFSRVARETQYF
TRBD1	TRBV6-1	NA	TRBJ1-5	TGTGCCAGCAGTGAGGGACAGGGGAATCAGCCCCAGCATTTT	CASSEGQGNQPQHF
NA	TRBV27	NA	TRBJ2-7	TGTGCCAGCAGTACCACGGGGTTCGAGCAGTACTTC	CASSTTGFEQYF
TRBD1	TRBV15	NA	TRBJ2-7	TGTGCCACCAGCAGAGGAGGGCAGGGGGCCTACGAGCAGTACTTC	CATSRGGQGAYEQYF
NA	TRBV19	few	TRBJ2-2	TGTGCCAGTAGTCCTCCCTCCGGGGAGCTGTTTTTT	CASSPPSGELFF
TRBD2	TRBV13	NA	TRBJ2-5	TGTGCCAGCAGCTTAGAATCGGGGACTAAAGAGACCCAGTACTTC	CASSLESGTKETQYF
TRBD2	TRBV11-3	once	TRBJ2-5	TGTGCCAGCAGCTTAGCGGGAGGGAGAGAGACCCAGTACTTC	CASSLAGGRETQYF
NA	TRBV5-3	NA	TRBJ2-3	TGTGCCAGAAGCTCGTACAGGGCACGCACAGATACGCAGTATTTT	CARSSYRARTDTQYF
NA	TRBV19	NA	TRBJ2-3	TGTGCCAGTAGTATAGGCAGGGTGACAGATACGCAGTATTTT	CASSIGRVTDTQYF
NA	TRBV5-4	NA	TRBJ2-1	TGTGCCAGCAGCTTGGACAAGTCATCCTACAATGAGCAGTTCTTC	CASSLDKSSYNEQFF
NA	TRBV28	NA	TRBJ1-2	TGTGCCAGCAGTTTCAGGTCCAACCTAAACTATGGCTACACCTTC	CASSFRSNLNYGYTF
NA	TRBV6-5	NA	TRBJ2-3	TGTGCCAGCAGTTCGGCAGGGACACCTAGCACAGATACGCAGTATTTT	CASSSAGTPSTDTQYF
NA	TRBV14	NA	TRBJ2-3	TGTGCCAGCAGCCAATTATCCATGGGCGCAGATACGCAGTATTTT	CASSQLSMGADTQYF
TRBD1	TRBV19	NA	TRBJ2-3	TGTGCCAGTAGTACTTACTCCGGGACAGGGGGCGCGTTGGATACGCAGTATTTT	CASSTYSGTGGALDTQYF
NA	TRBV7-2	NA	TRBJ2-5	TGTGCCAGCAGCCCTAGGCGTAGAACCCGAATACAAGAGACCCAGTACTTC	CASSPRRRTRIQETQYF
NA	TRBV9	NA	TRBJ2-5	TGTGCCAGCAGCGTGGACTCCGCCCTCCACTTC	CASSVDSALHF
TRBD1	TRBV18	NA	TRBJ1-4	TGTGCCAGCTCACCGAGCCTCGGACAGGGGAGGACTAATGAAAAACTGTTTTTT	CASSPSLGQGRTNEKLFF
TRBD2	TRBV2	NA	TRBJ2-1	TGTGCCAGCAGTGGGGCTAGCGGGAAATCCTACAATGAGCAGTTCTTC	CASSGASGKSYNEQFF
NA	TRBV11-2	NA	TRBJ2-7	TGTGCCAGCAGCTTAGCGCCGGGAACGAACTCCTACGAGCAGTACTTC	CASSLAPGTNSYEQYF
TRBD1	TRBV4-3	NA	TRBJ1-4	TGCGCCAGCAGCGCGAAGGGACAGCACAATGAAAAACTGTTTTTT	CASSAKGQHNEKLFF
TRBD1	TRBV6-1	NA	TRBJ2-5	TGTGCCAGCAGTGAAGCGTTGGACAGGGGAGAGACCCAGTACTTC	CASSEALDRGETQYF
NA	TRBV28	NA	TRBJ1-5	TGTGCCAGCAGTTTAACAGGGCTCGTTCAGCCCCAGCATTTT	CASSLTGLVQPQHF
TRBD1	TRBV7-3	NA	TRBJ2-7	TGTGCCAGCAGTTCGGGACAGGGGGGACACGAGCAGTACTTC	CASSSGQGGHEQYF